This TCR beta chain was sequenced in a study of patients and donors after allogeneic stem cell transplantation. This clonotype was seen a few times. CDR1 is LGHDT and CDR2 is YNNKEL in the germline V gene (reference sequence). The CDR3 has 12 amino acids. Trimming pared 4 bases from V and 8 bases from J, leaving 9 bases between. TCRdb reprocessed the RT-PCR reads via MiXCR and lists one record per CDR3 protein. This repertoire shows 400,000 to 450,000 distinct CDR3 sequences, 16% found once; its top ten account for roughly 7%. The sample taken for sequencing was blood, either unsorted or a sorted T cell fraction (not recorded which). The genes are TRBV3-1 and TRBJ2-1; D is ambiguous. The TCR comes from a human donor who was either an allogeneic HSCT recipient or a stem cell or donor lymphocyte infusion donor (not recorded which). It is not recorded whose cells these are; they may come from a transplant donor. The chain's CDR3 is CASSRAGDEQFF. The CDR3 region has the DNA TGTGCCAGCAGCCGTGCTGGGGATGAGCAGTTCTTC.